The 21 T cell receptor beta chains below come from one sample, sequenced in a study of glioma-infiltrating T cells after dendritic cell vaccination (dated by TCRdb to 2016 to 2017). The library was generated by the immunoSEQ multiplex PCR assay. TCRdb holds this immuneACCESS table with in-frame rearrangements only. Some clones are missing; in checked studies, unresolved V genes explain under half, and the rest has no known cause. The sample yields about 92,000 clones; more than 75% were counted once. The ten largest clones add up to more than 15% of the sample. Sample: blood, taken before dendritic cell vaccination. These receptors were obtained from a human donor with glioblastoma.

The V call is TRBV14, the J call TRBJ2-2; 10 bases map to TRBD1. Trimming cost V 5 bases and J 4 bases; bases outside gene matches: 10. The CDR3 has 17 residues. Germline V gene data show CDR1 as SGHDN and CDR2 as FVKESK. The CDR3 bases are TGTGCCAGCAGCGAGCATATCGGGACAGGGGCCACCGGGGAGCTGTTTTTT. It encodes CASSEHIGTGATGELFF. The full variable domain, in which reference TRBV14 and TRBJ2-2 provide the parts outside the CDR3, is EAGVTQFPSHSVIEKGQTVTLRCDPISGHDNLYWYRRVMGKEIKFLLHFVKESKQDESGMPNNRFLAERTGGTYSTLKVQPAELEDSGVYFCASSEHIGTGATGELFFGEGSRLTVL.

The DNA of the CDR3 is TGCGCCAGCAGCTTGGGCTCTAGCGGGAGTGCGAAGACCCAGTACTTC. Its protein is CASSLGSSGSAKTQYF. This sequence joins TRBV5-1 and TRBJ2-5, with 10 positions matching TRBD2. CDR3 length: 16 residues. V lost 0 bases, J lost 6 bases, and 8 bases stayed unmatched. The germline V gene encodes CDR1 SGHRS and CDR2 YFSETQ.

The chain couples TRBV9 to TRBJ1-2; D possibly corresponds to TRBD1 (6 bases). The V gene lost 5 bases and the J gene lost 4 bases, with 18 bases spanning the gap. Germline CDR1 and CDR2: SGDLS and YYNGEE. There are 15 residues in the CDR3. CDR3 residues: CASREDRQDCYGYTF. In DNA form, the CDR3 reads TGTGCCAGCAGGGAGGACAGACAGGACTGCTATGGCTACACCTTC.

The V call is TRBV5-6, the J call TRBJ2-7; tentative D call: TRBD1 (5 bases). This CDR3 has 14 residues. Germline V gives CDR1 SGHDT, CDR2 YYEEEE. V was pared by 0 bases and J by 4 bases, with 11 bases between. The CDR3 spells CASSLEGLWYEQYF. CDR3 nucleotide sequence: TGTGCCAGCAGCTTGGAGGGGTTATGGTACGAGCAGTACTTC.

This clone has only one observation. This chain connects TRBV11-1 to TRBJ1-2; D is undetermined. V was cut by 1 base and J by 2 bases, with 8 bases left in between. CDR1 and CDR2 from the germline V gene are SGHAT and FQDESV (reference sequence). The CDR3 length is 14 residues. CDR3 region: CASSLGRTNYGYTF. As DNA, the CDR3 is TGTGCCAGCAGCTTAGGGAGGACGAACTATGGCTACACCTTC.

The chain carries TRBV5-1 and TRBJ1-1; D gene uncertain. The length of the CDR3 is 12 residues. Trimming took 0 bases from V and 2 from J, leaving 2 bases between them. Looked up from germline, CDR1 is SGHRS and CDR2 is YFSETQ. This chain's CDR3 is CASSLVNTEAFF. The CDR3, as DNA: TGCGCCAGCAGCTTGGTAAACACTGAAGCTTTCTTT.

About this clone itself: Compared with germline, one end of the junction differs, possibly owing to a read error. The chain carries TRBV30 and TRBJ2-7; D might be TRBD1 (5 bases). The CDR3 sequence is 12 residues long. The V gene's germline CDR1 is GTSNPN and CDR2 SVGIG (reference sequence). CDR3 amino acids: CAWSVGEYGQYF. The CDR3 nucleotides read TGTGCCTGGAGTGTAGGGGAATACGGGCAGTACTTC.

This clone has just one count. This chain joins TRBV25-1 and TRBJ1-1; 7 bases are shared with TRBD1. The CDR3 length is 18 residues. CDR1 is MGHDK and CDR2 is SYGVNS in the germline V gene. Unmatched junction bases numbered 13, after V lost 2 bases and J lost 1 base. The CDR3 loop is CASSEVAGGGLGNTEAFF. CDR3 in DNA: TGTGCCAGCAGTGAAGTAGCAGGGGGAGGTTTAGGGAACACTGAAGCTTTCTTT.

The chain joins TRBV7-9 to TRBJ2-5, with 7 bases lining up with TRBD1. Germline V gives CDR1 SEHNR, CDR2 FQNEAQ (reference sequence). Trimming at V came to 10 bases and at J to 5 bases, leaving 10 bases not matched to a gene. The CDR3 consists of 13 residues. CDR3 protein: CATKLTGPETQYF. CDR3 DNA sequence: TGTGCCACCAAGTTGACAGGGCCGGAGACCCAGTACTTC.

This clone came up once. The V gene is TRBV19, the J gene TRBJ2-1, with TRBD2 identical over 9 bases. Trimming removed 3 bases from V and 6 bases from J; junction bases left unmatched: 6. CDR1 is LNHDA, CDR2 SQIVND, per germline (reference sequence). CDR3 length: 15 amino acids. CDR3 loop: CASSIRGRETNEQFF. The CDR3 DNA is TGTGCCAGTAGTATCCGCGGGAGGGAGACCAATGAGCAGTTCTTC.

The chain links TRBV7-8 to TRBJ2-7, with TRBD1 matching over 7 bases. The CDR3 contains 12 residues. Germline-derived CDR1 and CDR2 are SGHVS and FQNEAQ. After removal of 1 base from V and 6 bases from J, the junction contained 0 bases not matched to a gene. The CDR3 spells CASSLDRGEQYF. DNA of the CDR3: TGTGCCAGCAGCTTAGACAGGGGCGAGCAGTACTTC.

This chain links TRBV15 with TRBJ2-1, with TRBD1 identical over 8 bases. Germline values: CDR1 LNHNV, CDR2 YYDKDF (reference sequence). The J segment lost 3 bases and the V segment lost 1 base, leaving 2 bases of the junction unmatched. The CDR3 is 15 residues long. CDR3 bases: TGTGCCACCAGCAGAGTACAGGGGGGCTACAATGAGCAGTTCTTC. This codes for CATSRVQGGYNEQFF.

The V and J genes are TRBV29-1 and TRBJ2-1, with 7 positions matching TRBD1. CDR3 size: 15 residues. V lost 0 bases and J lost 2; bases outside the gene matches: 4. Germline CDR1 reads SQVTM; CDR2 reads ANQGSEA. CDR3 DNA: TGCAGCGTTGAAGATAACAGGGGAACCTACAATGAGCAGTTCTTC. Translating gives CSVEDNRGTYNEQFF.

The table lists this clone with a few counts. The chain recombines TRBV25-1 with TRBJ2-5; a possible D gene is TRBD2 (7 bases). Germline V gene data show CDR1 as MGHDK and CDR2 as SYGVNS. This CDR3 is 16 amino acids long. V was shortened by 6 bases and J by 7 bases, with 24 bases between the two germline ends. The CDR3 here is CASSEEGGSGWGTQYF. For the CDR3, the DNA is TGTGCCAGCAGCGAGGAAGGGGGTAGCGGGTGGGGGACCCAGTACTTC. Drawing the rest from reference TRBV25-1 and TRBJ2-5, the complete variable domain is EADIYQTPRYLVIGTGKKITLECSQTMGHDKMYWYQQDPGMELHLIHYSYGVNSTEKGDLSSESTVSRIRTEHFPLTLESARPSHTSQYLCASSEEGGSGWGTQYFGPGTRLLVL.

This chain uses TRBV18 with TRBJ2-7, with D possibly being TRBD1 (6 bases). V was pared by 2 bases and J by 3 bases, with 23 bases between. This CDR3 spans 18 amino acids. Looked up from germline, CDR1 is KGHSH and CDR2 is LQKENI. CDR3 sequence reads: CASSPLLRGQGKNYEQYF. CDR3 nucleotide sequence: TGTGCCAGCTCACCATTACTCAGGGGACAAGGCAAAAACTACGAGCAGTACTTC.

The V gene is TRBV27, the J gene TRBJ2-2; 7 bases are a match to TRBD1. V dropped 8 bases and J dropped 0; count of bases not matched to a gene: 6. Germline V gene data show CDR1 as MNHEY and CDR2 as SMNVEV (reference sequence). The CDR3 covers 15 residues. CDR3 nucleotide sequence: TGTGCCAGCCTCTCCGGGACAGCGAACACCGGGGAGCTGTTTTTT. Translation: CASLSGTANTGELFF.

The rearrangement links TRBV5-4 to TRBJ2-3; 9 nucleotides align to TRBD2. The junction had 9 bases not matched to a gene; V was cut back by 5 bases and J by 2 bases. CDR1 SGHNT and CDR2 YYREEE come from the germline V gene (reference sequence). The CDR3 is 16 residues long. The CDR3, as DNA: TGTGCCAGCAGAATTATAGCGGGGGACCCCACAGATACGCAGTATTTT. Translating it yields CASRIIAGDPTDTQYF.

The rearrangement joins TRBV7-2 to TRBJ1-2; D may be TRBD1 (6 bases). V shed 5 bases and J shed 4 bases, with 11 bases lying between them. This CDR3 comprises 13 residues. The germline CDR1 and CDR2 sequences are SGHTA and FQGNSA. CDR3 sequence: CASSPRRGYGYTF. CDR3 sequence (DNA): TGTGCCAGCAGCCCGCGCAGGGGCTATGGCTACACCTTC.

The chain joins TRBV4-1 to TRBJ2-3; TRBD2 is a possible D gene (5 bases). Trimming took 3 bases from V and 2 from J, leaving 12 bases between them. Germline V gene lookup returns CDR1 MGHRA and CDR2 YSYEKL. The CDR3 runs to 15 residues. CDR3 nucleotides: TGCGCCAGCAGCCACCAGGACTTATTCACAGATACGCAGTATTTT. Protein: CASSHQDLFTDTQYF.

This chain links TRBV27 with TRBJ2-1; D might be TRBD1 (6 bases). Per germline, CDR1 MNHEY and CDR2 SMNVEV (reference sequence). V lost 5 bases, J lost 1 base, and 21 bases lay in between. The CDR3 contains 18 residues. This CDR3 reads CASSPRPTGLGSYNEQFF. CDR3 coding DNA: TGTGCCAGCAGTCCTAGACCTACAGGGCTTGGGTCCTACAATGAGCAGTTCTTC.

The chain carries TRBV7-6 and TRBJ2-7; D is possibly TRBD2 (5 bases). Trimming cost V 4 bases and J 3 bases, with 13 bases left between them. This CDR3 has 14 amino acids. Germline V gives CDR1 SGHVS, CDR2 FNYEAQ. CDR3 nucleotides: TGTGCCAGCAGCTCTAACGGGGATCACTACGAGCAGTACTTC. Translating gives CASSSNGDHYEQYF. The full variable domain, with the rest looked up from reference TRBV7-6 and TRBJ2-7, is GAGVSQSPRYKVTKRGQDVALRCDPISGHVSLYWYRQALGQGPEFLTYFNYEAQQDKSGLPNDRFSAERPEGSISTLTIQRTEQRDSAMYRCASSSNGDHYEQYFGPGTRLTVT.